The entry that follows covers one TCR beta chain sequence. The sample is drawn from a study of blood T cell repertoires in COVID-19. CDR3 length: 12 amino acids. The germline CDR1 and CDR2 sequences are MNHEY and SMNVEV (reference sequence). Trimming shortened V by 7 bases and J by 0 bases, and 6 bases separated the two germline ends. Participants were aged roughly 18 to 89 years from around 26 US areas. Cohorts were assigned according to the clinical history that participants reported. Clones were read by immunoSEQ multiplex PCR, and TCRdb kept only the in-frame ones, dropping some. The sample lists over 150,000 clones, around four fifths seen once, with about 10% in the top ten.

This TCR derives from a man in his forties or fifties who had recovered from COVID-19. The chain uses TRBV27 and TRBJ1-2; possible D gene TRBD1, 5 bases. The source material was PBMCs or T cells enriched from blood (not recorded which). The CDR3 spells CASKTANYGYTF. In DNA form, the CDR3 reads TGTGCCAGCAAGACAGCTAACTATGGCTACACCTTC.